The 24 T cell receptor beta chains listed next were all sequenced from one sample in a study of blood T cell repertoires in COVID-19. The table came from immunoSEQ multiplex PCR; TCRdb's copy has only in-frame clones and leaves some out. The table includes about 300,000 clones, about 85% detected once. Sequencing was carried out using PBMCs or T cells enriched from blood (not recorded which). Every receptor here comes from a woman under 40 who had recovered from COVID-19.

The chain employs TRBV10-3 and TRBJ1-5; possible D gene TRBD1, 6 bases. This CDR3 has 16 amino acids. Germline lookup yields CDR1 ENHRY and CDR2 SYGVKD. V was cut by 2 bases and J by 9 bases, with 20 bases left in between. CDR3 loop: CAISEGGGPGLSPQHF. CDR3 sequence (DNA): TGTGCCATCAGTGAGGGTGGGGGCCCCGGATTATCGCCCCAGCATTTT.

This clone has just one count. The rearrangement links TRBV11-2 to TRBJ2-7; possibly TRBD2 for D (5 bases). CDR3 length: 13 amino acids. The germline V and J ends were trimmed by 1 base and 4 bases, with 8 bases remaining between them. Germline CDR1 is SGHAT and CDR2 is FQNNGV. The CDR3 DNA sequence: TGTGCCAGCAGCTTAGGGCAGCGGTACGAGCAGTACTTC. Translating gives CASSLGQRYEQYF. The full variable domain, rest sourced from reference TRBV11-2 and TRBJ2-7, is EAGVAQSPRYKIIEKRQSVAFWCNPISGHATLYWYQQILGQGPKLLIQFQNNGVVDDSQLPKDRFSAERLKGVDSTLKIQPAKLEDSAVYLCASSLGQRYEQYFGPGTRLTVT.

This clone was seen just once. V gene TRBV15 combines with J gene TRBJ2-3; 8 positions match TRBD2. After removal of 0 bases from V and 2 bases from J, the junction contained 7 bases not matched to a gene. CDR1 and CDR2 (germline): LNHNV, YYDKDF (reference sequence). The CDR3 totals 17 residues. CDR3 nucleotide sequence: TGTGCCACCAGCAGAGAGAGGGCGGGGGGCTACACAGATACGCAGTATTTT. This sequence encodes CATSRERAGGYTDTQYF.

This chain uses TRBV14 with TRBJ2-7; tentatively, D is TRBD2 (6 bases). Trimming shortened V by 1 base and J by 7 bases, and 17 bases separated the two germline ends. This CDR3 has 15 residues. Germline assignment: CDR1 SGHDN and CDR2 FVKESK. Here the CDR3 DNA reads TGTGCCAGCAGCCAAGGGTCGGACAAGCGGGCTGAGCAGTACTTC. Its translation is CASSQGSDKRAEQYF. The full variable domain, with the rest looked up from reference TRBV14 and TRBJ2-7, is EAGVTQFPSHSVIEKGQTVTLRCDPISGHDNLYWYRRVMGKEIKFLLHFVKESKQDESGMPNNRFLAERTGGTYSTLKVQPAELEDSGVYFCASSQGSDKRAEQYFGPGTRLTVT.

The CDR3 protein is CASSIVGGSGEQYF. The DNA for the CDR3 is TGTGCCAGTAGTATAGTAGGAGGGTCCGGCGAGCAGTACTTC. This chain connects TRBV19 to TRBJ2-7; D is possibly TRBD2 (6 bases). V was clipped by 1 base and J by 6 bases, with 13 bases between them. CDR3 size: 14 residues. Germline values: CDR1 LNHDA, CDR2 SQIVND (reference sequence).

The CDR3 spells CSVGAEGANTEAFF. The CDR3, as DNA: TGCAGCGTGGGTGCGGAGGGCGCGAACACTGAAGCTTTCTTT. The chain couples TRBV29-1 to TRBJ1-1; D is ambiguous. This CDR3 comprises 14 residues. CDR1 and CDR2 (germline): SQVTM, ANQGSEA. V gave up 6 bases and J gave up 1 base, with 15 bases separating them.

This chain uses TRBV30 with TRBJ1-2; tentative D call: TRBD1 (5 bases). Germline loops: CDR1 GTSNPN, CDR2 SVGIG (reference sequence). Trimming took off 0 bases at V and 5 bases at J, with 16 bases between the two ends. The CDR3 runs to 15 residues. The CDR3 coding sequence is TGTGCCTGGAGTGTGGTTCCGTCAGACAGATATGGCTACACCTTC. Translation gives CAWSVVPSDRYGYTF. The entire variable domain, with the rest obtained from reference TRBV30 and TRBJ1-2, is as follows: SQTIHQWPATLVQPVGSPLSLECTVEGTSNPNLYWYRQAAGRGLQLLFYSVGIGQISSEVPQNLSASRPQDRQFILSSKKLLLSDSGFYLCAWSVVPSDRYGYTFGSGTRLTVV.

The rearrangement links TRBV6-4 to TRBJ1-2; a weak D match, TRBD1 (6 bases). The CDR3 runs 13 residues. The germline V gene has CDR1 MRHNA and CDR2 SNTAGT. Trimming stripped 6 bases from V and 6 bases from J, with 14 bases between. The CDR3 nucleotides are TGTGCCAGCAGAGAACCGGGACAACATGGCTACACCTTC. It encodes CASREPGQHGYTF.

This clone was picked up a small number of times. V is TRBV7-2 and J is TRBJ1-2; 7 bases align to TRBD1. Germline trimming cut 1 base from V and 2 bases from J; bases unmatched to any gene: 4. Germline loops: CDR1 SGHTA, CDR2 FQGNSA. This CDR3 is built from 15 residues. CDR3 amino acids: CASSLEGGGNYGYTF. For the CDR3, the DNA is TGTGCCAGCAGCTTAGAAGGGGGCGGGAACTATGGCTACACCTTC.

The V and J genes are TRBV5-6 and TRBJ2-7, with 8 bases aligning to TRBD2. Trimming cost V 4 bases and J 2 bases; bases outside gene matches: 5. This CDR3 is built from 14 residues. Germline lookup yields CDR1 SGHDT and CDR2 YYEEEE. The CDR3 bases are TGTGCCAGCAGCCCCACGGGGGGGGCCTACGAGCAGTACTTC. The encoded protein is CASSPTGGAYEQYF.

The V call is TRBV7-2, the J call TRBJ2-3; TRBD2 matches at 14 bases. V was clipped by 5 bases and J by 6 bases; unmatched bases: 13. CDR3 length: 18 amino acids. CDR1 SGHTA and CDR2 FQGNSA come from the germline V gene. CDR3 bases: TGTGCCAGCAGCCCCGGACTAGCGGGGGGCCATTACCGGGATACGCAGTATTTT. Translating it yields CASSPGLAGGHYRDTQYF.

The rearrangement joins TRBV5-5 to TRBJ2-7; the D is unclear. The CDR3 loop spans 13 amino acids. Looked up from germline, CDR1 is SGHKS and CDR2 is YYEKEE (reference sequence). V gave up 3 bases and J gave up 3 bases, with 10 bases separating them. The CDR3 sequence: CASSWNGGYEQYF. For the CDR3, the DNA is TGTGCCAGCAGCTGGAACGGCGGCTACGAGCAGTACTTC. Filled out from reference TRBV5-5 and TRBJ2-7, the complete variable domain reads DAGVTQSPTHLIKTRGQQVTLRCSPISGHKSVSWYQQVLGQGPQFIFQYYEKEERGRGNFPDRFSARQFPNYSSELNVNALLLGDSALYLCASSWNGGYEQYFGPGTRLTVT.

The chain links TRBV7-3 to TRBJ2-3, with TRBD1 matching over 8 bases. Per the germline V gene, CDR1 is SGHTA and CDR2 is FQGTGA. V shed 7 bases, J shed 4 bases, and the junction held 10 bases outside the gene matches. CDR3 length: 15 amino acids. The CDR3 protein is CASTIGAGGADTQYF. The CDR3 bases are TGTGCCAGCACCATAGGGGCAGGGGGCGCAGATACGCAGTATTTT.

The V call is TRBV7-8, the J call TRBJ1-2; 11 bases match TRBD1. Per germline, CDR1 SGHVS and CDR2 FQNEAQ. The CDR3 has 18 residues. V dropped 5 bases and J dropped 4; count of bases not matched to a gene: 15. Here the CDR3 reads CASSREAGQGGLIYGYTF. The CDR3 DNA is TGTGCCAGCAGCCGCGAGGCGGGACAGGGGGGGCTGATCTATGGCTACACCTTC. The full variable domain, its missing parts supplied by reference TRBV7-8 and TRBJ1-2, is GAGVSQSPRYKVAKRGQDVALRCDPISGHVSLFWYQQALGQGPEFLTYFQNEAQLDKSGLPSDRFFAERPEGSVSTLKIQRTQQEDSAVYLCASSREAGQGGLIYGYTFGSGTRLTVV.

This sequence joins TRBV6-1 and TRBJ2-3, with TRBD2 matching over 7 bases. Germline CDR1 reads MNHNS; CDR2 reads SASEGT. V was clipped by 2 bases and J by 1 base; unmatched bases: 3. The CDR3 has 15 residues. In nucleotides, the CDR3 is TGTGCCAGCAGTGAATTTACTAGCGGCACAGATACGCAGTATTTT. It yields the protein CASSEFTSGTDTQYF.

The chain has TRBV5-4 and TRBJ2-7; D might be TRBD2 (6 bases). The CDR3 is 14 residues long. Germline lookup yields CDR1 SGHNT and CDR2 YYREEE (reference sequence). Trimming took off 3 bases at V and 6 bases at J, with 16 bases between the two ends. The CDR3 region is CASSSGTAGIEQYF. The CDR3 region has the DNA TGTGCCAGCAGCTCCGGGACGGCGGGGATCGAGCAGTACTTC.

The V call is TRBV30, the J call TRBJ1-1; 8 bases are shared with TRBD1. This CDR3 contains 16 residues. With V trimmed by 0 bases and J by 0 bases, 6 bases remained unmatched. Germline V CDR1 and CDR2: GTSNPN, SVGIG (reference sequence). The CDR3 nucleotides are TGTGCCTGGAGTGTATGGGACAGGTTTATGAACACTGAAGCTTTCTTT. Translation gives CAWSVWDRFMNTEAFF.

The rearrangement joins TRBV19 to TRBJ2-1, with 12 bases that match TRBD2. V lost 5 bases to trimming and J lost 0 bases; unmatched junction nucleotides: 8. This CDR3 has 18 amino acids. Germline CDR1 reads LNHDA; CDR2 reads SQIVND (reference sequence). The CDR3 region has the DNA TGTGCCAGTAGTGGGAGAGGACTAGCGGGGTCCTCCTACAATGAGCAGTTCTTC. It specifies CASSGRGLAGSSYNEQFF.

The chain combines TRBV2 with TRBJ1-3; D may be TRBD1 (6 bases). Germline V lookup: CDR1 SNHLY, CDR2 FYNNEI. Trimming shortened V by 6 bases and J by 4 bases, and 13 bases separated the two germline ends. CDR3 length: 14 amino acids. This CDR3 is CASSPQGRGNTIYF. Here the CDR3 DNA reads TGTGCCAGCAGCCCACAGGGTAGGGGAAACACCATATATTTT.

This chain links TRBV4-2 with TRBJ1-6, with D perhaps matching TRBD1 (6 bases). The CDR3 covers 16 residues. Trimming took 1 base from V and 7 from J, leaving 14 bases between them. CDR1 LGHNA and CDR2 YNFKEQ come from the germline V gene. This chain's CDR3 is CASSQGSRGYNSPLHF. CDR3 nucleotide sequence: TGTGCCAGCAGCCAAGGGAGCAGGGGTTACAATTCACCCCTCCACTTT.

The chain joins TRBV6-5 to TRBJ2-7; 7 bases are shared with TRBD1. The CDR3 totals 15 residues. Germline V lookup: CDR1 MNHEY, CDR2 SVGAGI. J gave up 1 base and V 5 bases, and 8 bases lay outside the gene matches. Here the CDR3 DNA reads TGTGCCAGCAGTAAGCCGGGACAGCTATCCTACGAGCAGTACTTC. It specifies CASSKPGQLSYEQYF.

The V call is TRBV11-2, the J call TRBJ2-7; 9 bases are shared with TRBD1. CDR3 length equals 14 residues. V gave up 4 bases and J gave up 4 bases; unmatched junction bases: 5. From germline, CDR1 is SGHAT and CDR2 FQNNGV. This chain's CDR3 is CASSSGTGSYEQYF. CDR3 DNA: TGTGCCAGCAGCTCCGGGACAGGGTCGTACGAGCAGTACTTC.

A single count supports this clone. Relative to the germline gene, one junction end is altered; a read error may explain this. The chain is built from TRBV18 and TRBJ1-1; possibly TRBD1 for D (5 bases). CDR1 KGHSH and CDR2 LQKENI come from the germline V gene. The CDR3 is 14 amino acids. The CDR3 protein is CASSLLRGNAEAFF. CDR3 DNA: TGTGCCAGCTCACTACTCCGGGGGAACGCTGAAGCTTTCTTT.

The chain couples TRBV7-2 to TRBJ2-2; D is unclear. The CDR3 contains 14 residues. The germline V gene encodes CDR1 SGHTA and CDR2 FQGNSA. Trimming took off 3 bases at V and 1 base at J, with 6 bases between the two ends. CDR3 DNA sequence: TGTGCCAGCAGCTTCACAGTGAACACCGGGGAGCTGTTTTTT. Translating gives CASSFTVNTGELFF. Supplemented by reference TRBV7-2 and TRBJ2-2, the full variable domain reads GAGVSQSPSNKVTEKGKDVELRCDPISGHTALYWYRQSLGQGLEFLIYFQGNSAPDKSGLPSDRFSAERTGGSVSTLTIQRTQQEDSAVYLCASSFTVNTGELFFGEGSRLTVL.